This T cell receptor beta chain is from a study of cytomegalovirus exposure and HLA in healthy donors. Study summary: The roughly 120 million unique TCR beta sequences, from some 170 million T cells, were found by an earlier analysis. General study results and limits: V- and J-gene trimming of TCR beta was linked (in a later analysis) to a missense DCLRE1C variant. With DRB1 most and HLA-C fewest, TCR association rates differed between HLA loci in a later analysis.

In its sample, this clone was seen a few times. Its specificity is unknown. PCR primers comprised 60 Vbeta and 13 Jbeta primers. Profiling relied on immunoSEQ multiplex PCR, and the TCRdb table lists in-frame clones only, not all of them. The repertoire includes about 86,000 clones, around 80% of them detected once, and roughly 2.5% sits in the top ten. Between the trimmed V and J ends, which lost 8 bases and 6 bases, there was a span of 14 bases. Germline CDR1 ENHRY, CDR2 SYGVKD. This CDR3 region has 12 residues. This sequence originates from a male donor in good health and CMV-seropositive. The specimen was PBMCs. The rearrangement uses TRBV10-3 and TRBJ2-7; D remains unclear. The CDR3 spells CAISGHWSEQYF. Here the CDR3 DNA reads TGTGCCATCTCAGGCCACTGGTCCGAGCAGTACTTC.